This T cell receptor beta chain was identified in a study of blood T cell repertoires in COVID-19 (dated by TCRdb to about 2020). About the full investigation: Collaborator samples came from the United States, Italy and Spain and covered acute and convalescent phases of COVID-19. The prospective study material was composed of cDNA or gDNA derived from T cells, B-cell-depleted T cells, or PBMCs. Deeply sampled blood TCRbeta repertoires from subjects exposed to, actively infected with, or recovered from COVID-19 were included in the dataset. A freely available public database, intended as a resource for researchers studying the immune response to SARS-CoV-2, is where the repertoires were released. The samples were drawn from two sources: the first 160 participants of the ongoing ImmuneRACE study, and over 950 subjects contributed by 6 global collaborators. The sample metadata nearly always contained a de-identified subject ID, COVID-19 status, age in years and sex. Where available, HLA class I and class II types were obtained from metadata supplied by the sample provider rather than from assay-based typing.

TCRbeta CDR3 regions were amplified from genomic DNA using the immunoSEQ Assay, a bias-controlled multiplex PCR. For the original study's pipeline: The number of nucleated cells in each sample was estimated from the amplification of reference gene primers within the assay. To quantify the absolute abundance of each unique TCRbeta CDR3 rearrangement, sequence reads were collapsed and filtered. For each sample, productive Simpson clonality was calculated as the square root of Simpson's diversity index over productive rearrangements. TCRdb stores this immuneACCESS table with in-frame sequences only. Part of the clones is absent; in the studies checked, under half of the shortfall reflects unresolved V genes, and no reason is known for the rest. The V and J calls and the clone size are those of that table, but D and trimming were determined from the DNA. Across this sample there are about 220,000 clones, with roughly nine tenths seen only once. Of the sample, under 3% is held by the ten largest clones.

The CDR3 covers 17 residues, taking in both the cysteine and the phenylalanine. Only CDR3 DNA remains: 51 bases, in frame from the first base. Trimming removed 5 bases from V and 3 bases from J; the gene matches leave 14 bases unexplained. Looking up the germline V gene (reference sequence) yields CDR1 MNHEY and CDR2 SMNVEV. The study at large found these results: The amount of clinical and demographic metadata varied by source and participant and was provided uncurated.

This clone appeared a single time. Its antigen is still unknown. The record has no base qualities; no much larger clone is one base away. In the prospective study, participants were roughly 18 to 89 years old, resided in fewer than 25 geographic areas of the United States, and were enrolled through a virtual design. To assign participants to cohorts, the prospective study relied on clinical history that participants themselves reported in a screening survey and a study questionnaire. Recovered participants in ImmuneRACE Cohort 3 were defined by two consecutive negative NP/OP PCR tests, clearance by a healthcare professional, or resolution of symptoms. Each participant in the prospective study had whole blood, serum and a nasopharyngeal or oropharyngeal swab collected by mobile phlebotomists. Additional blood draws and questionnaires over an approximately 2-month period could optionally be provided by prospective study participants. Before DNA extraction, prospective study blood samples were shipped either frozen or at room temperature.

The sample was PBMCs or T cells enriched from blood (not recorded which). The rearrangement combines TRBV27 with TRBJ2-7; the junction holds 9 bases that match TRBD2. The receptor's source is a woman in her 30s who had recovered from COVID-19. The DNA sequence is TGTGCCAGCAGTAGCCCCCCCGGGGCGGGGGGGCGCTACGAGCAGTACTTC. It encodes CASSSPPGAGGRYEQYF.